A selection of T cell receptor beta chains follows, all from one sample in a study of blood T cell repertoires in COVID-19. Sequencing used immunoSEQ multiplex PCR; TCRdb keeps in-frame clones, though not all of them. The sample gives 100,000 to 150,000 clones, approximately 85% of which show up once; under 8% is in the top ten. What was sequenced was peripheral blood. Receptors were obtained from a man aged 80 or over with active or convalescent COVID-19. Both conserved end residues are part of each CDR3. The D gene is left open where the match is weak. A row's size may be missing; if present it is once, few, many or a size class.

D,V,length,J,size,CDR3,DNA
TRBD1,TRBV6-1,14,TRBJ1-1,NA,CASSDPDRPHRAFF,TGTGCCAGCAGTGATCCGGACAGGCCACACCGGGCTTTCTTT
NA,TRBV27,16,TRBJ2-2,NA,CASRTQGLLNTGELFF,TGTGCCAGCAGAACACAGGGCCTACTTAACACCGGGGAGCTGTTTTTT
NA,TRBV28,13,TRBJ2-5,NA,CASSFSRRETQYF,TGTGCCAGCAGTTTTAGTAGGCGGGAGACCCAGTACTTC
TRBD1,TRBV5-8,20,TRBJ1-5,NA,CASSSRDREDQFYSNQPQHF,TGTGCCAGCAGCTCCCGGGACAGGGAGGACCAGTTCTATAGCAATCAGCCCCAGCATTTT
NA,TRBV6-5,13,TRBJ1-2,once,CASRLISNYGYTF,TGTGCCAGCAGACTAATTTCGAACTATGGCTACACCTTC
TRBD2,TRBV19,16,TRBJ2-3,NA,CASIPAAGGIADTQYF,TGTGCCAGTATTCCGGCGGCGGGAGGGATCGCAGATACGCAGTATTTT
NA,TRBV15,13,TRBJ2-5,NA,CATSRSFQETQYF,TGTGCCACCAGCAGAAGCTTTCAAGAGACCCAGTACTTC
NA,TRBV18,15,TRBJ2-7,NA,CASSPQQASSYEQYF,TGTGCCAGCTCACCACAGCAGGCCAGCTCCTACGAGCAGTACTTC
TRBD1,TRBV7-3,12,TRBJ1-1,NA,CASSPSGQEAFF,TGTGCCAGCAGCCCCTCGGGACAGGAAGCTTTCTTT
TRBD1,TRBV5-4,15,TRBJ1-6,NA,CASSLVTGDNSPLHF,TGTGCCAGCAGCTTGGTGACAGGGGATAATTCACCCCTCCACTTT
TRBD1,TRBV7-9,19,TRBJ2-7,NA,CASSLGQEGGQGFSYEQYF,TGTGCCAGCAGCTTAGGCCAGGAAGGGGGACAGGGGTTCTCCTACGAGCAGTACTTC
TRBD1,TRBV6-5,14,TRBJ1-1,NA,CASSRGTGNTEAFF,TGTGCCAGCAGCCGAGGGACAGGGAACACTGAAGCTTTCTTT
NA,TRBV25-1,15,TRBJ1-1,few,CASSPSGQSNTEAFF,TGTGCCAGCAGTCCCTCCGGACAGTCGAACACTGAAGCTTTCTTT
TRBD2,TRBV7-2,16,TRBJ2-4,NA,CASSPQRAGVGNIQYF,TGTGCCAGCAGCCCGCAGAGAGCGGGAGTTGGGAACATTCAGTACTTC
NA,TRBV28,13,TRBJ2-5,NA,CASSSPLQETQYF,TGTGCCAGCAGTAGCCCACTCCAAGAGACCCAGTACTTC
TRBD1,TRBV24-1,14,TRBJ2-3,once,CATRGTGGPDTQYF,TGTGCCACCAGGGGGACAGGAGGGCCTGATACGCAGTATTTT
TRBD1,TRBV3-1/TRBV3-2,16,TRBJ1-5,NA,CASSQGQGALGQPQHF,TGTGCCAGCAGCCAAGGACAGGGGGCTTTGGGTCAGCCCCAGCATTTT
TRBD2,TRBV4-2,17,TRBJ2-1,NA,CASSQDLGTSGYNEQFF,TGTGCCAGCAGCCAAGATTTGGGGACTAGCGGTTACAATGAGCAGTTCTTC
TRBD1,TRBV12-3/TRBV12-4,13,TRBJ1-1,NA,CATAEGARTEAFF,TGTGCCACCGCCGAGGGGGCGCGTACTGAAGCTTTCTTT
NA,TRBV11-1,14,TRBJ1-3,NA,CASSPRTLGNTIYF,TGTGCCAGCAGCCCACGGACACTTGGAAACACCATATATTTT
TRBD1,TRBV7-2,16,TRBJ1-4,NA,CASSRWDRVGDEKLFF,TGTGCCAGCAGCCGTTGGGACAGGGTCGGGGATGAAAAACTGTTTTTT
NA,TRBV7-9,14,TRBJ1-2,NA,CASSPVAGFKGYTF,TGTGCCAGCAGCCCCGTTGCAGGGTTTAAAGGCTACACCTTC
TRBD2,TRBV9,17,TRBJ2-2,NA,CASSVEGLAGVVGELFF,TGTGCCAGCAGCGTAGAGGGACTAGCGGGAGTTGTTGGGGAGCTGTTTTTT
NA,TRBV18,14,TRBJ1-3,NA,CASSGGTIGNTIYF,TGTGCCAGCTCAGGAGGGACGATTGGAAACACCATATATTTT
TRBD1,TRBV7-8,16,TRBJ2-1,NA,CASSLQTGYSYNEQFF,TGTGCCAGCAGCTTACAGACAGGGTATTCCTACAATGAGCAGTTCTTC
TRBD1,TRBV5-6,16,TRBJ2-7,NA,CASSPGPVTGKLEQYF,TGTGCCAGCAGCCCCGGCCCCGTGACAGGGAAGTTGGAGCAGTACTTC